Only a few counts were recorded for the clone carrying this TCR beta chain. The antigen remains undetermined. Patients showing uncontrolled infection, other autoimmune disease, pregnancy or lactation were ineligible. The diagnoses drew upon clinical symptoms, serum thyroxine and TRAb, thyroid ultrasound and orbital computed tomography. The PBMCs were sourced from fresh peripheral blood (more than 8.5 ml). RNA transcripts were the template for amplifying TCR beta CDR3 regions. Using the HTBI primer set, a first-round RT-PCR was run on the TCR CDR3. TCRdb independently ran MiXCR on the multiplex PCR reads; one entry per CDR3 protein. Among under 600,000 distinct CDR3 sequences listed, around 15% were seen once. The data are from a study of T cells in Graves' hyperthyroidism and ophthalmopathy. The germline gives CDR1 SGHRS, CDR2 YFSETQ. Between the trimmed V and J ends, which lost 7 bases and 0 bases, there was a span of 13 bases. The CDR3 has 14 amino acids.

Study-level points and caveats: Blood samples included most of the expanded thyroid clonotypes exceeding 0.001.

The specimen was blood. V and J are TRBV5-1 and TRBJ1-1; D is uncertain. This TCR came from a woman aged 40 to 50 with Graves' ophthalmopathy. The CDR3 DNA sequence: TGCGCCAGCTCGGTGGCAGGACTGAACACTGAAGCTTTCTTT. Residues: CASSVAGLNTEAFF.